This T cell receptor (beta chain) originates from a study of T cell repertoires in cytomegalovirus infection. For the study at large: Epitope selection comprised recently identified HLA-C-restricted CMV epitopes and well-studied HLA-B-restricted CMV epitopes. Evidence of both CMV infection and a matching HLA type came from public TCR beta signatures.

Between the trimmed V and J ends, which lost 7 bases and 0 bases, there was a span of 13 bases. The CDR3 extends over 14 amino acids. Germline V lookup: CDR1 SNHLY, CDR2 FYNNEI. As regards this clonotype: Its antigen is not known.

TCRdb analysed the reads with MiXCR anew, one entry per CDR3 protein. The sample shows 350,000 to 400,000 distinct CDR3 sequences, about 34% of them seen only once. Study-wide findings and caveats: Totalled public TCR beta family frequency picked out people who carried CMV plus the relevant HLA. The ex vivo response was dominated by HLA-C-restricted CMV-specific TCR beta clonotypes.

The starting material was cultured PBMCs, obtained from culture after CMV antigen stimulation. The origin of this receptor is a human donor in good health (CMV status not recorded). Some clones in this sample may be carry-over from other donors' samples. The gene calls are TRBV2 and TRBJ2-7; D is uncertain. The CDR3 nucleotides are TGTGCCAGCAATCGTCAGGAAGCCTCCTACGAGCAGTACTTC. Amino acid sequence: CASNRQEASYEQYF.